Sequencing of this T cell receptor beta chain was carried out in a study of beta chain features in type 1 diabetes (dated by TCRdb to between 2017 and 2018). Some background on the complete study: No differences in mean age, gender distribution, total cell number or subset yield were found between patients and healthy donors. Across all samples, fewer than 130 million sorted cells were examined, and cell number per subset correlated strongly with RNA yield. The study compared TCRB repertoires of sorted circulating CD4+ T cell subsets between recently diagnosed type 1 diabetes patients and matched healthy donors. Naive and central memory subsets were obtained from all 30 or so donors, but regulatory and stem cell-like memory subsets were isolated from only 8 patients and about 8 healthy donors. The paper as a whole reports these results and caveats: Patients with type 1 diabetes made fewer insertions and deleted more nucleotides at VDJ recombination sites, implying thymic rearrangement abnormalities. In all four CD4+ subsets, TCRB CDR3 length was moderately but significantly shorter in type 1 diabetes patients. Shorter templates might be favored by PCR, yet because patient and control samples were amplified and corrected together, any such skew would affect both groups equally. Naive, central memory and regulatory TCRB repertoires appeared to be more similar among patients than among healthy donors. Because the HLA sub-analyses included only small numbers of individuals, any influence of HLA type on TCRB rearrangement was left unresolved. Because cDNA rather than genomic DNA was sequenced, highly expressing activated cells could have been over-represented, although no difference in activation and CD3 levels was found between groups.

All of the isolated RNA was reverse transcribed with the High Capacity cDNA Reverse Transcription Kit, so expressed TCRB transcripts were sequenced. Deep immunoSEQ sequencing was applied to naive, central memory and regulatory T cell samples, giving an average of approximately 4 million total reads per sample. Sorted cells were lysed in RLT buffer and RNA was extracted with DNase-treated RNeasy Micro or Mini kits, depending on cell number. Each cell subset was processed separately to prevent cross-contamination, with patient and healthy donor samples processed together. TCRB sequences were amplified from cDNA with the immunoSEQ multiplex PCR, producing 87-bp fragments spanning the CDR3 region. Sequencing of the amplicons was performed on the Illumina HiSeq platform. The published analysis was carried out like this. PCR bias was corrected computationally using synthetic template baselines, and reads within Hamming distance 2 were collapsed, with unmergeable singletons discarded. Reads were aligned against IMGT to assign V, D and J genes, CDR3 length and insertions or deletions at six rearrangement sites. Within each subset, clonotype counts were normalized to the number of sorted cells before true diversity and Gini coefficients were calculated with the tcR R package. The overlap coefficient, calculated on TCRB nucleotide sequences, was used to measure repertoire sharing. This is the immuneACCESS table as TCRdb keeps it, with only in-frame sequences that have V and J called. A part of the clones is gone; compared with another copy, unresolved V genes explain less than half, and the rest is unexplained. That table supplies the V and J calls and clone size; D and trimming were determined from the DNA. Recorded for this sample are about 150,000 clones; approximately 8.1% of them occurred a single time. About 0.6% of the sample is taken by the ten largest.

A single peripheral blood draw of around 120 mL on average was collected from each donor into heparinised tubes. A BD FACSAria II and a panel including CD45RO, CCR7, CD25, CD127, CD95 and CD27 were used to sort naive, central memory, regulatory and stem cell-like memory CD4+ T cells. Purity was above 95% for every sorted population. Right away, PBMCs were isolated by Lymphoprep density gradient centrifugation and were stained directly, with no culture step. To minimize batch effects, samples were stained and sorted in pairs, one healthy donor with one patient per experiment. This clone has a count of ten or more. Its antigen remains undetermined. There are no base qualities to consult, and no much larger clone falls within one base. CDR3 length: 19 amino acids, cysteine to phenylalanine. Only the CDR3 DNA is retained, 57 bases long and in frame from the first base. Taken from the germline V gene, the CDR1 and CDR2 loops are MDHEN and SYDVKM. V and J are truncated by 2 bases and 4 bases respectively, leaving an intervening sequence of 21 bases.

This TCR came from a man between 18 and 29 years old in good health. The sample comprised central memory CD4+ T cells from blood. The sequence is built from TRBV28 and TRBJ2-6, with TRBD2 tentatively as D gene (5 bases match). The DNA sequence is given as TGTGCCAGCAGTTTAAACTGGTGGAGAGGGAGTTCGGGGGCCAACGTCCTGACTTTC. This codes for CASSLNWWRGSSGANVLTF.